The entry that follows covers one T cell receptor beta chain sequence. No antigen is known for it. This entry comes from a study of CD8+ T cells in alopecia areata. Germline trimming cut 2 bases from V and 1 base from J; bases unmatched to any gene: 5. CDR1 LGHNA and CDR2 YNFKEQ come from the germline V gene. The length of the CDR3 is 17 residues. Findings of the study overall: The study also sequences resident alphabeta T cells of normal skin in scalp samples. An increase in clonality over normal scalp was evident in lesional scalp, especially alopecia totalis/universalis.

RNA, once extracted, was reverse transcribed into cDNA for use as the sequencing template. Clones were read by immunoSEQ multiplex PCR, and TCRdb kept only the in-frame ones, dropping some. In the table there are 140,000 or so clones, less than 75% of which are singletons. Sorted out of PBMCs were CD4+ T cells and CD8+ T cells. The chain has TRBV4-2 and TRBJ2-7; 13 positions agree with TRBD2. Input material: CD8+ T cells sorted from blood. This TCR derives from a human donor in good health. The CDR3 protein is CASSQRLAGGISYEQYF. DNA for the CDR3: TGTGCCAGCAGCCAAAGACTAGCGGGAGGAATATCCTACGAGCAGTACTTC.